This T cell receptor (beta chain) was sequenced in a study of blood T cell repertoires in COVID-19. About the study: The study drew acute and convalescent COVID-19 samples from the United States, Italy and Spain.

V trimming: 3 bases; J trimming: 6 bases; junction bases outside the gene matches: 11. The CDR3 has 16 amino acids. Germline V lookup: CDR1 SGHRS, CDR2 YFSETQ. Patients of the Seattle cohort, enrolled during active infection, were followed longitudinally. Per the original data handling: Reference gene primers were amplified, and this amplification served to estimate nucleated cell counts. TCRdb's copy holds only in-frame clones and misses some; the assay was immunoSEQ multiplex PCR. The DNA gave D and trimming, while V, J and clone size come from that table. In the table there are 230,000 or so clones, around 90% of which are singletons.

The TCR sequence derives from a woman aged 60-70 years with COVID-19, enrolled during active disease. This chain connects TRBV5-1 to TRBJ1-2; 10 nucleotides line up with TRBD1. Material: peripheral blood. The CDR3 DNA reads as TGCGCCAGCAGCTCCCTGACAGGGGGCGCGGGGGATGGCTACACCTTC. This translates into CASSSLTGGAGDGYTF.